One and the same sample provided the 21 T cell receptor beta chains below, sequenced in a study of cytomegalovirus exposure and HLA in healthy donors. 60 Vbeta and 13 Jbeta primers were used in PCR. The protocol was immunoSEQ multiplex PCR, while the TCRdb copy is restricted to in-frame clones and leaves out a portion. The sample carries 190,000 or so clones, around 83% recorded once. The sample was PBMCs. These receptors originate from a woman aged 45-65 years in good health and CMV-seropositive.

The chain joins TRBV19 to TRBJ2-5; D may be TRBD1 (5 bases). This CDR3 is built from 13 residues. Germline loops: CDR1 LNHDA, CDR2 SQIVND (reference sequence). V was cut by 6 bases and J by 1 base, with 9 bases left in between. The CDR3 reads CASSWGRQETQYF. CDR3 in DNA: TGTGCCAGTAGCTGGGGCCGCCAAGAGACCCAGTACTTC.

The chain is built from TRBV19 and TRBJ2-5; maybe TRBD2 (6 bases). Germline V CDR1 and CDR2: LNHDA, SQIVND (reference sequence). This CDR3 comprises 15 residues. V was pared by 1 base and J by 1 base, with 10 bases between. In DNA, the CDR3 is TGTGCCAGTAGTATAGTGGACTACCGCCAAGAGACCCAGTACTTC. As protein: CASSIVDYRQETQYF.

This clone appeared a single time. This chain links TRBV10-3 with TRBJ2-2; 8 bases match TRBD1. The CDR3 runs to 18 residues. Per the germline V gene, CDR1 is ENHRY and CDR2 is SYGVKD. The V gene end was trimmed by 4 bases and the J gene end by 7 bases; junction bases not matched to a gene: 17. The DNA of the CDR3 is TGTGCCATCAGTGGCGATGATATTTGGCAGGGGGCTAACGGGGAGCTGTTTTTT. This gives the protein CAISGDDIWQGANGELFF.

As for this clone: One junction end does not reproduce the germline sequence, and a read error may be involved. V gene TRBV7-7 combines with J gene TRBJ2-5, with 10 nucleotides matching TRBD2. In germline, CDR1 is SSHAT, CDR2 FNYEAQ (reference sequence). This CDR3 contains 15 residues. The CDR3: CASSRSGGAIETQYF. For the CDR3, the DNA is TGTGCTAGCAGCCGCAGCGGGGGGGCCATTGAGACCCAGTACTTC.

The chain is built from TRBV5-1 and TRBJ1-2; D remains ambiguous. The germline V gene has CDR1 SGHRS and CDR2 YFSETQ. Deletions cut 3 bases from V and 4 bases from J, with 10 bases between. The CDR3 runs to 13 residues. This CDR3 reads CASSSSGPYGYTF. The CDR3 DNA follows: TGCGCCAGCAGCTCCAGCGGACCCTATGGCTACACCTTC.

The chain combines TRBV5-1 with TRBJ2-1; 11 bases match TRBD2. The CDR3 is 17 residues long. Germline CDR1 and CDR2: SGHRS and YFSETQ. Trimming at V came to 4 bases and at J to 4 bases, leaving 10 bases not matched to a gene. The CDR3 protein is CASSPIAGGPSYNEQFF. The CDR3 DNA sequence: TGCGCCAGCAGCCCAATAGCGGGGGGGCCCTCTTACAATGAGCAGTTCTTC.

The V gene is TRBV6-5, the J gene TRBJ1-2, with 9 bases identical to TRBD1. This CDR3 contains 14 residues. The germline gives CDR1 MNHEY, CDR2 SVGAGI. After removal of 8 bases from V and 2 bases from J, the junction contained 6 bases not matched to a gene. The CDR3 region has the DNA TGTGCCAGCCGCCCGGGACAGGGCAACTATGGCTACACCTTC. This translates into CASRPGQGNYGYTF.

The CDR3 region has the DNA TGTGCCAGCAGCCCCCGTTCAGATACGCAGTATTTT. Its translation: CASSPRSDTQYF. This sequence joins TRBV7-9 and TRBJ2-3; D is undetermined. V shed 5 bases and J shed 4 bases, with 7 bases lying between them. The CDR3 has 12 amino acids. Looked up from germline, CDR1 is SEHNR and CDR2 is FQNEAQ (reference sequence).

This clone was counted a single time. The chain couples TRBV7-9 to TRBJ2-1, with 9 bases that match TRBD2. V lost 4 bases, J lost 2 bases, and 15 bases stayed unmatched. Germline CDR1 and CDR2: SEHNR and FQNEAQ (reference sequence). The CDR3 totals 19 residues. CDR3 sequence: CASSSKGGLAIGPYNEQFF. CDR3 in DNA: TGTGCCAGCAGCTCAAAGGGGGGACTAGCTATAGGCCCCTACAATGAGCAGTTCTTC.

The CDR3 DNA is TGTGCCAGCAGCAGGGATGGCGGGGGTCAAGAGACCCAGTACTTC. Its protein product is CASSRDGGGQETQYF. The genes are TRBV21-1 and TRBJ2-5; the listed D gene, TRBD2, was not tested against the DNA. TRBV21-1 is shown as a pseudogene. This CDR3 contains 15 residues.

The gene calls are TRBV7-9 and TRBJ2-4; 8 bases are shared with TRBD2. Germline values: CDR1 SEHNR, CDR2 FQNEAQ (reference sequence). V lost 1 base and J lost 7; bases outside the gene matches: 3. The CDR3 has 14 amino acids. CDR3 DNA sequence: TGTGCCAGCAGCTTAGTTGCTAGCGGGAACATTCAGTACTTC. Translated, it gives CASSLVASGNIQYF. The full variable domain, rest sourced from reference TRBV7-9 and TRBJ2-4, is DTGVSQNPRHKITKRGQNVTFRCDPISEHNRLYWYRQTLGQGPEFLTYFQNEAQLEKSRLLSDRFSAERPKGSFSTLEIQRTEQGDSAMYLCASSLVASGNIQYFGAGTRLSVL.

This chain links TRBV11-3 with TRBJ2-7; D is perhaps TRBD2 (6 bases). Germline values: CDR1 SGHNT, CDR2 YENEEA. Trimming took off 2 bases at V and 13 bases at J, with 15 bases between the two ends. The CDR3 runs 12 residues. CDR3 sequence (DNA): TGTGCCAGCAGCTTACAGGCGGGGAGGCTCTACTTC. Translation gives CASSLQAGRLYF.

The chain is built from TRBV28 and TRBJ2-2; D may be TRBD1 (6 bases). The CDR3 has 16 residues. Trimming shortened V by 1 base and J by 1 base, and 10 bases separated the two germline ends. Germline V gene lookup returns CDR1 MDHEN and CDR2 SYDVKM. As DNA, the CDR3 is TGTGCCAGCAGTTTATATTACAGGGTGAACACCGGGGAGCTGTTTTTT. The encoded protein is CASSLYYRVNTGELFF.

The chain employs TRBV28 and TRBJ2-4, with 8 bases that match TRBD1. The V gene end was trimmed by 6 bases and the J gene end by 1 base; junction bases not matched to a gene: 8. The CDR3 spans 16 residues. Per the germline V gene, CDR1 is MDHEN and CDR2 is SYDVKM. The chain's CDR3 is CASSPGQVGAKNIQYF. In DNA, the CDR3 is TGTGCCAGCAGCCCGGGACAGGTGGGGGCCAAAAACATTCAGTACTTC.

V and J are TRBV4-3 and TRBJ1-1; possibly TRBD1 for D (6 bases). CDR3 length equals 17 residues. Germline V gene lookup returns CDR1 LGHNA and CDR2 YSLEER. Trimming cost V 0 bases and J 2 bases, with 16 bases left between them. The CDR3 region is CASSQDLGGALNTEAFF. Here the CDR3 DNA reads TGCGCCAGCAGCCAAGATCTCGGGGGGGCGCTTAACACTGAAGCTTTCTTT.

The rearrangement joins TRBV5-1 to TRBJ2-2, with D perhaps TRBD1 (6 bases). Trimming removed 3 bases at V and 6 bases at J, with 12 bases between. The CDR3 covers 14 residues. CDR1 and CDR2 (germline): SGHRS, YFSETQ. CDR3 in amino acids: CASSWDNLAGELFF. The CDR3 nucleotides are TGCGCCAGCAGCTGGGACAATTTGGCCGGGGAGCTGTTTTTT.

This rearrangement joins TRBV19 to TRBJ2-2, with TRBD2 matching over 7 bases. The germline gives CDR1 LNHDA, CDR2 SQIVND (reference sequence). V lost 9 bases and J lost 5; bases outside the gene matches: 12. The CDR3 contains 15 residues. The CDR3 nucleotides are TGTGCCAGCCGCGCGGTAGCGGGCCCTACCGGGGAGCTGTTTTTT. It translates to CASRAVAGPTGELFF.

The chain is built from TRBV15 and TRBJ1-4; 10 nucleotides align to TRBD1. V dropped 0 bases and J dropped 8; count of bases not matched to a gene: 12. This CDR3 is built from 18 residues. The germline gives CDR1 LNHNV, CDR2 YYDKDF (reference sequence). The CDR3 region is CATSRDPGTGVGKEKLFF. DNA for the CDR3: TGTGCCACCAGCAGAGACCCCGGGACAGGGGTTGGTAAGGAAAAACTGTTTTTT.

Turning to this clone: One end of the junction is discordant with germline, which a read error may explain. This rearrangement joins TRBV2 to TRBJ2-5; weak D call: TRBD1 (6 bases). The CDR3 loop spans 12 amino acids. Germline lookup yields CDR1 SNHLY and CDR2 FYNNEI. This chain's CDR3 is CASRDSQEAQYF. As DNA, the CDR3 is TGTGCCAGCAGGGACAGCCAAGAGGCCCAGTACTTC.

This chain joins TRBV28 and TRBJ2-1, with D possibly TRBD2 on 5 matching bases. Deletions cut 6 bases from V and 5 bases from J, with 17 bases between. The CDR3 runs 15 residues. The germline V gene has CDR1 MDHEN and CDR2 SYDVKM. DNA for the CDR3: TGTGCCAGCAGCCGATCGGCCCCGAGGGACAATGAGCAGTTCTTC. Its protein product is CASSRSAPRDNEQFF.

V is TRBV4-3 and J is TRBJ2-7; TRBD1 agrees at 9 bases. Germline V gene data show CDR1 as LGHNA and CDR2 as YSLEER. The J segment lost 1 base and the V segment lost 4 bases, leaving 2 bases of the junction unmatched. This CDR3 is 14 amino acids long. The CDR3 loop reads CASSRGQGSYEQYF. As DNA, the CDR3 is TGCGCCAGCAGCCGAGGACAGGGGTCCTACGAGCAGTACTTC.